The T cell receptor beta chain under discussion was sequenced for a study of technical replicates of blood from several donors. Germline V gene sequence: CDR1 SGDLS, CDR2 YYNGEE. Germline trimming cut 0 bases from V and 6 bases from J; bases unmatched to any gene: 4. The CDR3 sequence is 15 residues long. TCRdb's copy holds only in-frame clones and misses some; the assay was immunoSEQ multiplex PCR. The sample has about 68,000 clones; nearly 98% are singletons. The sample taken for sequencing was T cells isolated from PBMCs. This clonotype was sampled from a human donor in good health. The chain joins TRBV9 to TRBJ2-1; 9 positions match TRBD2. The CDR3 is CASSVEGTSSNEQFF. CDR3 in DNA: TGTGCCAGCAGCGTAGAGGGGACTAGCAGCAATGAGCAGTTCTTC.